The 9 T cell receptor beta chains listed next were all sequenced from one sample in a study of blood T cell repertoires in COVID-19. Some clones are missing from TCRdb's copy, which holds only in-frame ones; the method was immunoSEQ multiplex PCR. This table holds more than 150,000 clones, roughly nine tenths found once. Sample: peripheral blood. The receptors were gathered from a man aged 40-49 years with acute or convalescent COVID-19.

The chain joins TRBV3-1 (or the pseudogene TRBV3-2) to TRBJ1-2; tentatively, D is TRBD1 (6 bases). This CDR3 is 16 amino acids long. Germline CDR1 LGHDT, CDR2 YNNKEL (reference sequence). The V and J ends lost 2 bases and 8 bases respectively, with 21 bases between them. The CDR3 nucleotides read TGTGCCAGCAGCCAAACAAAAGAACAGGGAGGGAGAGGCTACACCTTC. Protein: CASSQTKEQGGRGYTF.

CDR3 region: CASSSTVPYEQYF. The DNA for the CDR3 is TGCGCCAGCAGTTCGACAGTGCCCTACGAGCAGTACTTC. This chain uses TRBV10-2 with TRBJ2-7; D possibly corresponds to TRBD1 (5 bases). Per germline, CDR1 WSHSY and CDR2 SAAADI. CDR3 length: 13 residues. The V end lost 5 bases, the J end lost 2 bases, and 10 bases lay between the germline ends.

The chain is built from TRBV30 and TRBJ1-5; perhaps TRBD1 as D (6 bases). This CDR3 is 13 amino acids long. Germline values: CDR1 GTSNPN, CDR2 SVGIG (reference sequence). V was clipped by 2 bases and J by 5 bases, with 10 bases between them. The CDR3 loop reads CAWSMGGHQPQHF. DNA for the CDR3: TGTGCCTGGAGTATGGGGGGGCATCAGCCCCAGCATTTT.

The chain joins TRBV6-2 or TRBV6-3 to TRBJ2-5, with a possible D match to TRBD2 (5 bases). Germline assignment: CDR1 MNHEY and CDR2 SVGEGT. The ends were cut back, 4 bases at V and 0 bases at J, with 9 bases in the middle. The CDR3 runs to 14 residues. CDR3 in DNA: TGTGCCAGCAGTTCTAGGGAGTACCAAGAGACCCAGTACTTC. Translation: CASSSREYQETQYF.

The chain employs TRBV6-5 and TRBJ1-2, with 10 bases matching TRBD1. The CDR3 runs 16 residues. Germline trimming cut 0 bases from V and 5 bases from J; bases unmatched to any gene: 6. Looked up from germline, CDR1 is MNHEY and CDR2 is SVGAGI. Here the CDR3 reads CASSYSTGGKGYGYTF. The CDR3 nucleotides are TGTGCCAGCAGTTACTCGACAGGGGGCAAGGGGTATGGCTACACCTTC.

The V gene is TRBV29-1, the J gene TRBJ2-7, with 7 bases matching TRBD1. Germline-derived CDR1 and CDR2 are SQVTM and ANQGSEA. This CDR3 spans 16 amino acids. The J segment lost 3 bases and the V segment lost 1 base, leaving 12 bases of the junction unmatched. CDR3 sequence (DNA): TGCAGCGTTGAAGGGGGCCCGGGACAGCCTTTCTACGAGCAGTACTTC. Amino acid sequence: CSVEGGPGQPFYEQYF.

The V gene is TRBV9, the J gene TRBJ2-1, with 11 bases identical to TRBD2. The CDR3 sequence is 15 residues long. The ends lost 0 bases at V and 7 bases at J; junction bases unmatched: 3. Per the germline V gene, CDR1 is SGDLS and CDR2 is YYNGEE. CDR3: CASSVELAGGNEQFF. As DNA, the CDR3 is TGTGCCAGCAGCGTAGAGCTAGCGGGGGGTAATGAGCAGTTCTTC. Complete variable domain (other parts from reference TRBV9 and TRBJ2-1): DSGVTQTPKHLITATGQRVTLRCSPRSGDLSVYWYQQSLDQGLQFLIQYYNGEERAKGNILERFSAQQFPDLHSELNLSSLELGDSALYFCASSVELAGGNEQFFGPGTRLTVL.

This clone has a single count. The chain employs TRBV6-5 and TRBJ2-2, with D tentatively TRBD1 (5 bases). The CDR3 is 16 residues long. Deletions cut 4 bases from V and 5 bases from J, with 17 bases between. Per the germline V gene, CDR1 is MNHEY and CDR2 is SVGAGI. The CDR3 nucleotides read TGTGCCAGCAGTTTACGGCTCATAAGGGGAACCGGGGAGCTGTTTTTT. This codes for CASSLRLIRGTGELFF.

This sequence joins TRBV2 and TRBJ1-1, with 11 bases aligning to TRBD1. This CDR3 contains 14 residues. From germline, CDR1 is SNHLY and CDR2 FYNNEI. The V gene end was trimmed by 6 bases and the J gene end by 6 bases; junction bases not matched to a gene: 6. The CDR3 nucleotides read TGTGCCAGCAGGACCGGGACAGGGGGGGCTGAAGCTTTCTTT. It yields the protein CASRTGTGGAEAFF. Looking up the rest from reference TRBV2 and TRBJ1-1 gives the full variable domain: EPEVTQTPSHQVTQMGQEVILRCVPISNHLYFYWYRQILGQKVEFLVSFYNNEISEKSEIFDDQFSVERPDGSNFTLKIRSTKLEDSAMYFCASRTGTGGAEAFFGQGTRLTVV.